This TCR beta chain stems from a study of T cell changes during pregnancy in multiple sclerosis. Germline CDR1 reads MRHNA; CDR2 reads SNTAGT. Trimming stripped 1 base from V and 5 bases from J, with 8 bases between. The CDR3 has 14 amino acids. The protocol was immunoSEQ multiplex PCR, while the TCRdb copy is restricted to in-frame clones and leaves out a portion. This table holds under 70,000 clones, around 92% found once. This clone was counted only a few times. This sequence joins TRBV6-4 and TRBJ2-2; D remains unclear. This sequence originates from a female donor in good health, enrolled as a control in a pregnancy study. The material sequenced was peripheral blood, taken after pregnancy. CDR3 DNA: TGTGCCAGCAGTGACTTAAAGGAGACCGGGGAGCTGTTTTTT. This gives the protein CASSDLKETGELFF.